This T cell receptor beta chain is from a study of T cell repertoires in cytomegalovirus infection. As for the study in general: Matching HLA type and CMV infection were both indicated by public TCR beta signatures. Study observations and caveats: There were HLA-C-restricted CMV-specific TCR beta clonotypes dominating the ex vivo response. Frequencies of public TCR beta families were cumulated, and this identified carriers of CMV plus the relevant HLA.

The length of the CDR3 is 15 residues. Germline V gene data show CDR1 as SGHTA and CDR2 as FQGNSA. The V segment lost 5 bases and the J segment 6 bases; nucleotides outside the gene matches: 7. There are many counts of this clonotype. Its antigen is not known. A single record per CDR3 protein comes from TCRdb applying MiXCR to the reads. The sample carries a few hundred thousand distinct CDR3 sequences, 8% to 10% recorded once. This TCR came from a human donor in good health (CMV status not recorded). Some clones in this sample may be carry-over from other donors' samples. The material sequenced was PBMCs. The rearrangement uses TRBV7-2 and TRBJ2-2; 9 positions agree with TRBD1. CDR3 region: CASSPYRGPSGELFF. CDR3 coding DNA: TGTGCCAGCAGCCCTTACAGGGGGCCTTCCGGGGAGCTGTTTTTT.